The following is a TCR beta chain sequence with its context. Antigen unknown. Germline lookup yields CDR1 SGHAT and CDR2 FQDESV (reference sequence). Between the trimmed V and J ends, which lost 3 bases and 7 bases, there was a span of 6 bases. The CDR3 runs to 12 residues. The record originates from a study of shared clonotypes between healthy human individuals. Across the study: Each donor's CD4 naive and CD4 memory cells filled three plates apiece, CD8 naive two, and CD8 memory one. Findings of the study overall: Sampling was confined to blood; repertoires within tissues likely differ.

The assay used deep level. Generated by immunoSEQ multiplex PCR, the TCRdb table keeps only in-frame clones and is missing some. The sample holds 2.3 million or so clones; approximately 95% are singletons and the top ten take about 0.41%. This chain links TRBV11-1 with TRBJ2-2; no clear D. Sequenced material: naive CD4+ T cells from PBMCs. Indicated subset: CD45RA+ positively selected. The clonotype comes from a young man in good health. Some clones in this sample may be carry-over from other donors' samples. Here the CDR3 reads CASSFVDGELFF. The CDR3 nucleotides are TGTGCCAGCAGCTTTGTGGACGGGGAGCTGTTTTTT.